A selection of T cell receptor beta chains follows, all from one sample in a study of cytomegalovirus exposure and HLA in healthy donors. Libraries were prepared by immunoSEQ multiplex PCR; TCRdb keeps only in-frame clonotypes and omits some of them. The sample holds approximately 190,000 clones, about four fifths seen once. The sample taken for sequencing was PBMCs. The receptors shown here come from a man aged 40-55 years in good health and CMV-seropositive. Both conserved end residues are part of each CDR3. The order of the fields is CDR3 protein, CDR3 DNA, J gene, clone size, V gene, D gene. The D gene is left open where the match is weak. Where a row states a size, it is once, few, many or the class of an expanded clone; other rows omit it.

CDR3aa: CSVETGNTGELFF
CDR3nt: TGCAGCGTTGAAACAGGGAACACCGGGGAGCTGTTTTTT
j_gene: TRBJ2-2
abundance: -
v_gene: TRBV29-1
d_gene: -

CDR3aa: CASSTDRGTGEQYF
CDR3nt: TGCGCCAGCAGCACGGACAGGGGAACAGGTGAGCAGTACTTC
j_gene: TRBJ2-7
abundance: -
v_gene: TRBV5-1
d_gene: TRBD1

CDR3aa: CSVPGGSSGGYTF
CDR3nt: TGCAGCGTCCCGGGGGGGAGTAGTGGAGGCTACACCTTC
j_gene: TRBJ1-2
abundance: -
v_gene: TRBV29-1
d_gene: -

CDR3aa: CASSSTSLEQFF
CDR3nt: TGCGCCAGCAGCTCGACTAGCCTTGAGCAGTTCTTC
j_gene: TRBJ2-1
abundance: -
v_gene: TRBV5-1
d_gene: TRBD2

CDR3aa: CASSTGVSSYNEQFF
CDR3nt: TGTGCCAGTAGTACGGGAGTTAGCTCCTACAATGAGCAGTTCTTC
j_gene: TRBJ2-1
abundance: once
v_gene: TRBV19
d_gene: -

CDR3aa: CASSQDWNRGLEDTQYF
CDR3nt: TGCGCCAGCAGCCAAGATTGGAACAGGGGGCTTGAAGATACGCAGTATTTT
j_gene: TRBJ2-3
abundance: -
v_gene: TRBV4-3
d_gene: TRBD1

CDR3aa: CASSFPRTAGGEGVHGEQFF
CDR3nt: TGCGCCAGCAGCTTCCCCCGGACCGCGGGGGGGGAAGGAGTACACGGTGAGCAGTTCTTC
j_gene: TRBJ2-1
abundance: -
v_gene: TRBV5-1
d_gene: TRBD2

CDR3aa: CASSIDRGETEAFF
CDR3nt: TGCGCCAGCAGCATAGACAGGGGGGAAACTGAAGCTTTCTTT
j_gene: TRBJ1-1
abundance: -
v_gene: TRBV5-1
d_gene: TRBD1

CDR3aa: CASSLRTTYEQYF
CDR3nt: TGTGCCAGCAGCTTAAGGACAACCTACGAGCAGTACTTC
j_gene: TRBJ2-7
abundance: -
v_gene: TRBV7-8
d_gene: -

CDR3aa: CASSLSRGYQETQYF
CDR3nt: TGTGCCAGCAGTTTATCGCGGGGCTACCAAGAGACCCAGTACTTC
j_gene: TRBJ2-5
abundance: -
v_gene: TRBV27
d_gene: -

CDR3aa: CASTTGGLGGELFF
CDR3nt: TGTGCCAGCACCACAGGGGGACTTGGCGGGGAGCTGTTTTTT
j_gene: TRBJ2-2
abundance: -
v_gene: TRBV6-5
d_gene: TRBD1

CDR3aa: CASSLGQVRDQPQHF
CDR3nt: TGTGCCAGTAGCCTTGGACAGGTCCGAGATCAGCCCCAGCATTTT
j_gene: TRBJ1-5
abundance: -
v_gene: TRBV19
d_gene: TRBD1

CDR3aa: CASNKMGRNSNQPQHF
CDR3nt: TGTGCCAGTAATAAAATGGGCCGTAATAGCAATCAGCCCCAGCATTTT
j_gene: TRBJ1-5
abundance: once
v_gene: TRBV19
d_gene: -

CDR3aa: CASSYVQTGELFF
CDR3nt: TGTGCCAGCAGTTACGTCCAGACCGGGGAGCTGTTTTTT
j_gene: TRBJ2-2
abundance: -
v_gene: TRBV6-8
d_gene: -

CDR3aa: CASSPHAAGGYNEQFF
CDR3nt: TGTGCCAGCAGCCCTCACGCAGCGGGAGGGTACAATGAGCAGTTCTTC
j_gene: TRBJ2-1
abundance: -
v_gene: TRBV11-3
d_gene: TRBD2

CDR3aa: CASSEVRDTEAFF
CDR3nt: TGTGCCAGCAGTGAAGTCAGGGACACTGAAGCTTTCTTT
j_gene: TRBJ1-1
abundance: -
v_gene: TRBV2
d_gene: -

CDR3aa: CASSFKGVRDEAFF
CDR3nt: TGCGCCAGCAGCTTCAAGGGGGTTCGAGATGAAGCTTTCTTT
j_gene: TRBJ1-1
abundance: once
v_gene: TRBV5-1
d_gene: -

CDR3aa: CAISTGTATYGYTF
CDR3nt: TGTGCCATCAGTACGGGGACAGCGACCTATGGCTACACCTTC
j_gene: TRBJ1-2
abundance: -
v_gene: TRBV10-3
d_gene: TRBD1

CDR3aa: CASTGLAGMEGEQFF
CDR3nt: TGTGCCAGCACTGGACTAGCGGGAATGGAGGGTGAGCAGTTCTTC
j_gene: TRBJ2-1
abundance: -
v_gene: TRBV6-1
d_gene: TRBD2

CDR3aa: CASSTGGPTNEKLFF
CDR3nt: TGTGCCAGTAGTACAGGGGGCCCAACTAATGAAAAACTGTTTTTT
j_gene: TRBJ1-4
abundance: -
v_gene: TRBV19
d_gene: TRBD1

CDR3aa: CASREGGGRGNEQFF
CDR3nt: TGTGCCAGCAGGGAAGGGGGCGGGAGGGGCAATGAGCAGTTCTTC
j_gene: TRBJ2-1
abundance: -
v_gene: TRBV7-3
d_gene: TRBD2

CDR3aa: CASRGQGSPQHF
CDR3nt: TGTGCCAGTAGGGGACAGGGGTCCCCCCAGCATTTT
j_gene: TRBJ1-5
abundance: -
v_gene: TRBV19
d_gene: TRBD1

CDR3aa: CASSVPAGDNEQFF
CDR3nt: TGTGCCAGCAGCGTCCCAGCGGGAGACAATGAGCAGTTCTTC
j_gene: TRBJ2-1
abundance: once
v_gene: TRBV9
d_gene: TRBD2

CDR3aa: CASSLNSSYGYTF
CDR3nt: TGTGCCAGCAGCTTAAACTCCTCCTATGGCTACACCTTC
j_gene: TRBJ1-2
abundance: -
v_gene: TRBV7-2
d_gene: -

CDR3aa: CIGSSYNEQFF
CDR3nt: TGTATAGGGAGCAGCTATAATGAGCAGTTCTTC
j_gene: TRBJ2-1
abundance: -
v_gene: TRBV7-9
d_gene: -

CDR3aa: CASSQEGLPGETQYF
CDR3nt: TGCGCCAGCAGCCAAGAAGGGCTGCCGGGGGAGACCCAGTACTTC
j_gene: TRBJ2-5
abundance: -
v_gene: TRBV4-1
d_gene: -

CDR3aa: CAVGQGSTDTQYF
CDR3nt: TGTGCCGTAGGACAGGGGTCCACAGATACGCAGTATTTT
j_gene: TRBJ2-3
abundance: -
v_gene: TRBV10-3
d_gene: TRBD1

CDR3aa: CASRLDSGANGLTF
CDR3nt: TGTGCCAGCAGATTAGACTCTGGGGCCAACGGCCTGACTTTC
j_gene: TRBJ2-6
abundance: few
v_gene: TRBV6-6
d_gene: -

CDR3aa: CASSERLMNTEAFF
CDR3nt: TGTGCCAGCAGTGAGAGGCTCATGAACACTGAAGCTTTCTTT
j_gene: TRBJ1-1
abundance: -
v_gene: TRBV2
d_gene: -

CDR3aa: CASSSQGARKGQYF
CDR3nt: TGTGCCAGCAGTTCACAGGGGGCGCGTAAAGGGCAGTACTTC
j_gene: TRBJ2-7
abundance: -
v_gene: TRBV6-6
d_gene: TRBD1

CDR3aa: CASSVPLSTDTQYF
CDR3nt: TGTGCCAGCAGCGTTCCACTTAGCACAGATACGCAGTATTTT
j_gene: TRBJ2-3
abundance: -
v_gene: TRBV7-9
d_gene: -

CDR3aa: CASSPQTGGAMVFEKLFF
CDR3nt: TGTGCCAGCAGCCCACAGACAGGGGGCGCGATGGTTTTTGAAAAACTGTTTTTT
j_gene: TRBJ1-4
abundance: once
v_gene: TRBV9
d_gene: TRBD1

CDR3aa: CASSPPSAGELFF
CDR3nt: TGTGCCAGCTCACCACCGTCAGCCGGGGAGCTGTTTTTT
j_gene: TRBJ2-2
abundance: -
v_gene: TRBV18
d_gene: -

CDR3aa: CASSYSEGRRTEAFF
CDR3nt: TGTGCCAGCAGTTACTCGGAGGGGCGCCGAACTGAAGCTTTCTTT
j_gene: TRBJ1-1
abundance: -
v_gene: TRBV6-6
d_gene: -

CDR3aa: CASNRRAGWSSYEQYF
CDR3nt: TGTGCCAGCAACCGACGGGCGGGATGGAGCTCCTACGAGCAGTACTTC
j_gene: TRBJ2-7
abundance: -
v_gene: TRBV5-6
d_gene: -

CDR3aa: CASSARRVTKNTEAFF
CDR3nt: TGTGCCAGCAGCGCCCGCCGGGTCACGAAGAACACTGAAGCTTTCTTT
j_gene: TRBJ1-1
abundance: -
v_gene: TRBV7-9
d_gene: -

CDR3aa: CASSPRTPVNTEAFF
CDR3nt: TGTGCCAGCAGCCCCCGGACACCGGTGAACACTGAAGCTTTCTTT
j_gene: TRBJ1-1
abundance: -
v_gene: TRBV11-2
d_gene: -

CDR3aa: CASSLRPGTGLQKDTQYF
CDR3nt: TGTGCCAGCAGCCTACGACCTGGGACAGGTCTCCAGAAAGATACGCAGTATTTT
j_gene: TRBJ2-3
abundance: -
v_gene: TRBV7-6
d_gene: TRBD1

CDR3aa: CASVMGDTYNEQFF
CDR3nt: TGTGCCAGCGTTATGGGGGACACCTACAATGAGCAGTTCTTC
j_gene: TRBJ2-1
abundance: -
v_gene: TRBV6-6
d_gene: -

CDR3aa: CASSTRDFSYEQYF
CDR3nt: TGTGCCAGCAGCACCCGGGACTTTTCCTACGAGCAGTACTTC
j_gene: TRBJ2-7
abundance: -
v_gene: TRBV7-2
d_gene: -

CDR3aa: CASTAGTGSYFTF
CDR3nt: TGTGCCAGCACGGCCGGGACAGGGTCCTATTTCACCTTC
j_gene: TRBJ1-2
abundance: -
v_gene: TRBV6-6
d_gene: TRBD1

CDR3aa: CASSIDRASTGELFF
CDR3nt: TGTGCCAGTAGTATAGACAGGGCGAGCACCGGGGAGCTGTTTTTT
j_gene: TRBJ2-2
abundance: few
v_gene: TRBV19
d_gene: -

CDR3aa: CASSLSRSWQETQYF
CDR3nt: TGTGCCAGCAGTTTATCCCGGAGCTGGCAAGAGACCCAGTACTTC
j_gene: TRBJ2-5
abundance: -
v_gene: TRBV27
d_gene: -

CDR3aa: CASSPSGSSYNEQFF
CDR3nt: TGTGCCAGCAGCCCTAGCGGGAGCTCCTACAATGAGCAGTTCTTC
j_gene: TRBJ2-1
abundance: -
v_gene: TRBV7-8
d_gene: TRBD2

CDR3aa: CASSLVEARSGNTIYF
CDR3nt: TGTGCCAGCAGCTTAGTGGAGGCCCGCTCTGGAAACACCATATATTTT
j_gene: TRBJ1-3
abundance: -
v_gene: TRBV7-2
d_gene: -

CDR3aa: CSVGPGQQETQYF
CDR3nt: TGCAGCGTCGGCCCGGGACAGCAAGAGACCCAGTACTTC
j_gene: TRBJ2-5
abundance: -
v_gene: TRBV29-1
d_gene: TRBD1

CDR3aa: CASSIFGGPSYEQYF
CDR3nt: TGTGCCAGTAGTATCTTCGGCGGGCCTTCCTACGAGCAGTACTTC
j_gene: TRBJ2-7
abundance: few
v_gene: TRBV19
d_gene: -

CDR3aa: CASSYRQGQNSPLHF
CDR3nt: TGTGCCAGCAGCTACCGACAGGGGCAAAATTCACCCCTCCACTTT
j_gene: TRBJ1-6
abundance: -
v_gene: TRBV7-8
d_gene: TRBD1

CDR3aa: CASSRDSGRHTEAFF
CDR3nt: TGTGCCAGCAGCCGGGATTCGGGCCGACACACTGAAGCTTTCTTT
j_gene: TRBJ1-1
abundance: -
v_gene: TRBV6-5
d_gene: -

CDR3aa: CASSQDPGGSVRTQYF
CDR3nt: TGCGCCAGCAGCCAAGATCCGGGGGGGTCCGTTCGAACCCAGTACTTC
j_gene: TRBJ2-5
abundance: -
v_gene: TRBV4-1
d_gene: TRBD2

CDR3aa: CASSEGGERYF
CDR3nt: TGCGCCAGCAGTGAAGGAGGGGAGCGGTACTTC
j_gene: TRBJ2-7
abundance: -
v_gene: TRBV10-2
d_gene: -

CDR3aa: CASSQVRAGNTEAFF
CDR3nt: TGCGCCAGCAGCCAAGTGCGGGCGGGGAACACTGAAGCTTTCTTT
j_gene: TRBJ1-1
abundance: -
v_gene: TRBV4-1
d_gene: -

CDR3aa: CAWLGQGNSPLHF
CDR3nt: TGTGCCTGGCTGGGACAGGGCAATTCACCCCTCCACTTT
j_gene: TRBJ1-6
abundance: -
v_gene: TRBV30
d_gene: TRBD1

CDR3aa: CASSTRGTVNEKLFF
CDR3nt: TGCGCCAGCAGCACCCGCGGGACAGTTAATGAAAAACTGTTTTTT
j_gene: TRBJ1-4
abundance: -
v_gene: TRBV5-1
d_gene: TRBD1

CDR3aa: CASSTDYNNEQFF
CDR3nt: TGTGCCAGCAGCACGGACTATAACAATGAGCAGTTCTTC
j_gene: TRBJ2-1
abundance: once
v_gene: TRBV7-2
d_gene: -

CDR3aa: CASSPGTGGAYEQYF
CDR3nt: TGTGCCAGCAGCCCCGGGACAGGGGGCGCATACGAGCAGTACTTC
j_gene: TRBJ2-7
abundance: -
v_gene: TRBV6-5
d_gene: TRBD1

CDR3aa: CATQLGVAGDETAEQFF
CDR3nt: TGCGCCACCCAACTGGGGGTAGCGGGAGACGAAACGGCTGAGCAGTTCTTC
j_gene: TRBJ2-1
abundance: -
v_gene: TRBV5-1
d_gene: TRBD2

CDR3aa: CASSLEPGRSTEAFF
CDR3nt: TGTGCCAGCAGCTTGGAGCCTGGGAGGAGCACTGAAGCTTTCTTT
j_gene: TRBJ1-1
abundance: -
v_gene: TRBV5-4
d_gene: -

CDR3aa: CASSFNRGASRGGYTF
CDR3nt: TGTGCCAGCAGTTTTAACAGGGGGGCCTCAAGGGGTGGCTACACCTTC
j_gene: TRBJ1-2
abundance: -
v_gene: TRBV6-5
d_gene: TRBD1

CDR3aa: CATSRDIGGRSEKLFF
CDR3nt: TGTGCCACCAGCAGAGATATAGGCGGGCGCAGTGAAAAACTGTTTTTT
j_gene: TRBJ1-4
abundance: -
v_gene: TRBV15
d_gene: -